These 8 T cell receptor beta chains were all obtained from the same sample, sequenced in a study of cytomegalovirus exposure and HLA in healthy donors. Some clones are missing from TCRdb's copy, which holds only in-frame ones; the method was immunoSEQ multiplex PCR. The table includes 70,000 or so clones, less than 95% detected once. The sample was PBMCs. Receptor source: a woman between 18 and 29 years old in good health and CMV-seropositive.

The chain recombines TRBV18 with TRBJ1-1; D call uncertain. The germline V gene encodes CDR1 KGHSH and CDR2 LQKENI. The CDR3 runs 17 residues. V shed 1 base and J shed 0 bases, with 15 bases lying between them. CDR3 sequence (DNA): TGTGCCAGCTCACCACTTCGACATGTACCCATGAACACTGAAGCTTTCTTT. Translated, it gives CASSPLRHVPMNTEAFF. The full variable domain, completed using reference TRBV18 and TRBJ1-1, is NAGVMQNPRHLVRRRGQEARLRCSPMKGHSHVYWYRQLPEEGLKFMVYLQKENIIDESGMPKERFSAEFPKEGPSILRIQQVVRGDSAAYFCASSPLRHVPMNTEAFFGQGTRLTVV.

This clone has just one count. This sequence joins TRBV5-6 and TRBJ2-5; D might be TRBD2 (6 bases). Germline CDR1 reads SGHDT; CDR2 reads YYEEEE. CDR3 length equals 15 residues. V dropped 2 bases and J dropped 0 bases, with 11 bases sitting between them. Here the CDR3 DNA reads TGTGCCAGCAGCTTCTGGCGGGGTTACCAAGAGACCCAGTACTTC. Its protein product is CASSFWRGYQETQYF.

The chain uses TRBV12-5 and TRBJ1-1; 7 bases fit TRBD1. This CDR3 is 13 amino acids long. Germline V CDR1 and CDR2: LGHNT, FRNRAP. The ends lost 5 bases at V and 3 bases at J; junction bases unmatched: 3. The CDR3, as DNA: TGTGCTAGTGGTCCCGGGACAGACACTGAAGCTTTCTTT. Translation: CASGPGTDTEAFF.

The CDR3 loop reads CAGEGLGNGYTF. In DNA form, the CDR3 reads TGTGCCGGAGAGGGACTTGGCAATGGCTACACCTTC. This chain connects TRBV30 to TRBJ1-2, with D tentatively TRBD1 (5 bases). The V and J ends lost 8 bases and 6 bases respectively, with 16 bases between them. Germline V gene lookup returns CDR1 GTSNPN and CDR2 SVGIG (reference sequence). The CDR3 loop spans 12 amino acids. Combining the CDR3 with reference TRBV30 and TRBJ1-2 gives the whole variable domain SQTIHQWPATLVQPVGSPLSLECTVEGTSNPNLYWYRQAAGRGLQLLFYSVGIGQISSEVPQNLSASRPQDRQFILSSKKLLLSDSGFYLCAGEGLGNGYTFGSGTRLTVV.

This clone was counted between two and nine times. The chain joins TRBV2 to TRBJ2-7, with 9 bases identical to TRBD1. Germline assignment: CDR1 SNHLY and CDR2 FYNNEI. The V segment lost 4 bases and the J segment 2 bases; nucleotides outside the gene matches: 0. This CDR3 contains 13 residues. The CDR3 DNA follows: TGTGCCAGCAGTGGGACAGGGGCCTACGAGCAGTACTTC. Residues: CASSGTGAYEQYF.

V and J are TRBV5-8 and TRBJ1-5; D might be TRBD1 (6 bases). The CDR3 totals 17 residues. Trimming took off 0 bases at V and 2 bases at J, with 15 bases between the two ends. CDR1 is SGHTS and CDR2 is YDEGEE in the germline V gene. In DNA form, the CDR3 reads TGTGCCAGCAGCTTGGTGACAGGCTATTCGGGCAATCAGCCCCAGCATTTT. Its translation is CASSLVTGYSGNQPQHF. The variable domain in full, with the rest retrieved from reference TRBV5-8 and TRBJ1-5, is EAGVTQSPTHLIKTRGQQATLRCSPISGHTSVYWYQQALGLGLQFLLWYDEGEERNRGNFPPRFSGRQFPNYSSELNVNALELEDSALYLCASSLVTGYSGNQPQHFGDGTRLSIL.

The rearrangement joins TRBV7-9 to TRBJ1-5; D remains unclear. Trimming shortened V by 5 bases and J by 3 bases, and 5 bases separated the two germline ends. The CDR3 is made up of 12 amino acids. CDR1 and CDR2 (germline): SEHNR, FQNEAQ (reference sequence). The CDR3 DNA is TGTGCCAGCAGCCAGGACAATCAGCCCCAGCATTTT. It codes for CASSQDNQPQHF.

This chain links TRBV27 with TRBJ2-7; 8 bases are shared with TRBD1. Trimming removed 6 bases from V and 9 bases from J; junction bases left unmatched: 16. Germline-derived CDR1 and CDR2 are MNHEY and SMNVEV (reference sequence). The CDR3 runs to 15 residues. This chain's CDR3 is CASSPGTGGGFGQYF. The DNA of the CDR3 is TGTGCCAGCAGCCCTGGGACAGGAGGTGGATTTGGGCAGTACTTC.